The 8 T cell receptor beta chains given below trace back to one sample, sequenced in a study of radiation and T cells in renal cell carcinoma. Stated treatment: 15 Gy SBRT to primary tumor, nephrectomy 4 weeks later. Generated by immunoSEQ multiplex PCR, the TCRdb table keeps only in-frame clones and is missing some. The profile covers around 5,300 clones, with about 60% appearing a single time and approximately 50% taken by the ten largest. The sample here was tumor tissue, taken from a patient whose treatment included radiotherapy and nephrectomy. Every receptor here comes from a man in his 60s with renal cell carcinoma.

This chain joins TRBV7-2 and TRBJ2-1; TRBD2 matches 7 bases. The CDR3 consists of 15 residues. CDR1 and CDR2 from the germline V gene are SGHTA and FQGNSA. Germline trimming cut 4 bases from V and 8 bases from J; bases unmatched to any gene: 11. CDR3 nucleotides: TGTGCCAGCAGCTCCCCCCGCGGGAGCAGCGATGAGCAGTTCTTC. Encoded protein: CASSSPRGSSDEQFF.

The genes are TRBV25-1 and TRBJ1-4; D is ambiguous. Germline V gene sequence: CDR1 MGHDK, CDR2 SYGVNS. The ends were cut back, 1 base at V and 7 bases at J, with 13 bases in the middle. The CDR3 sequence is 15 residues long. For the CDR3, the DNA is TGTGCCAGCAGTGAATTTAGAGGGATGATTGAAAAACTGTTTTTT. Amino acids: CASSEFRGMIEKLFF.

The CDR3, as DNA: TGTGCCAGCTCACCAGGGGGGAACACTGAAGCTTTCTTT. This encodes CASSPGGNTEAFF. The chain couples TRBV18 to TRBJ1-1, with a weak D call TRBD1 (5 bases). V was cut by 2 bases and J by 1 base, with 5 bases left in between. The CDR3 loop spans 13 amino acids. Germline CDR1 reads KGHSH; CDR2 reads LQKENI.

The V call is TRBV4-3, the J call TRBJ2-7, with D unresolved. Trimming removed 0 bases from V and 5 bases from J, with 8 bases in between. Germline CDR1 LGHNA, CDR2 YSLEER. The CDR3 loop spans 13 amino acids. The CDR3 here is CASSQEGWDEQYF. DNA of the CDR3: TGCGCCAGCAGCCAAGAGGGTTGGGACGAGCAGTACTTC.

This clone was found a few times. This chain uses TRBV2 with TRBJ1-4, with D hard to call. Trimming took off 3 bases at V and 7 bases at J, with 12 bases between the two ends. Germline lookup yields CDR1 SNHLY and CDR2 FYNNEI. The CDR3 has 14 amino acids. This CDR3 reads CASSDGISGEKLFF. The DNA for the CDR3 is TGTGCCAGCAGTGATGGGATATCTGGTGAAAAACTGTTTTTT.

Worth noting for this clone: One junction end disagrees with the germline gene, perhaps due to a read error. The V gene is TRBV5-3, the J gene TRBJ1-4, with D hard to call. TRBV5-3 is classed as an ORF, of uncertain function. This CDR3 is built from 14 residues. The CDR3 spells CASSFGEPREKLFF. The DNA for the CDR3 is TGTGCCAGCAGCTTCGGAGAACCACGGGAAAAACTGTTTTTT.

This clone was counted a few times. The V and J genes are TRBV10-3 and TRBJ1-2, with D possibly being TRBD1 (5 bases). Trimming pared 0 bases from V and 8 bases from J, leaving 19 bases between. Per germline, CDR1 ENHRY and CDR2 SYGVKD. CDR3 length: 16 amino acids. The chain's CDR3 is CAISESYDRSVKGYTF. CDR3 in DNA: TGTGCCATCAGTGAGTCGTACGACAGATCTGTTAAGGGCTACACCTTC.

This clone has only one observation. The rearrangement joins TRBV7-5 to TRBJ2-7. TRBV7-5 is a documented pseudogene. The CDR3 has 13 amino acids. CDR3 nucleotides: TGTGCCAGCAGCTTAGAGGTAGGGTGGGAGCAGTACTTC. Amino acid sequence: CASSLEVGWEQYF.